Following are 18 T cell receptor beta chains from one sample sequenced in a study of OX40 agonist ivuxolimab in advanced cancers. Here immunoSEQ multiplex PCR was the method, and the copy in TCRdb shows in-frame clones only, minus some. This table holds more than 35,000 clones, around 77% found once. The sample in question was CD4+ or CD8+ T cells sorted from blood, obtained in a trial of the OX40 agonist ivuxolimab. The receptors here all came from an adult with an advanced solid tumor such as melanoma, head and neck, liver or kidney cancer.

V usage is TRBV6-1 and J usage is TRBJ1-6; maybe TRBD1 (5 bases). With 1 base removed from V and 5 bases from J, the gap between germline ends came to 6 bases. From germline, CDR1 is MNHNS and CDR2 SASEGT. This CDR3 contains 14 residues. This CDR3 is CASSEVGDNSPLHF. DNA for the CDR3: TGTGCCAGCAGTGAAGTAGGGGATAATTCACCCCTCCACTTT.

This chain's CDR3 is CASSQGPFGREQYF. The CDR3 DNA follows: TGTGCCAGCAGCCAAGGACCCTTCGGGAGGGAGCAGTACTTC. The chain is built from TRBV4-2 and TRBJ2-7, with 7 bases matching TRBD2. This CDR3 is built from 14 residues. Germline V gives CDR1 LGHNA, CDR2 YNFKEQ. V shed 1 base and J 7 bases; nucleotides not matched to a gene: 7.

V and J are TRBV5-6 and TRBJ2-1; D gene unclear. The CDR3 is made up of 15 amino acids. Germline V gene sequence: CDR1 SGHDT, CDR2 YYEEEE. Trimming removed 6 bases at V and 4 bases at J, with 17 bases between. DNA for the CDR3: TGTGCCAGCACATCACTCCCTACCTCATACAATGAGCAGTTCTTC. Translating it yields CASTSLPTSYNEQFF.

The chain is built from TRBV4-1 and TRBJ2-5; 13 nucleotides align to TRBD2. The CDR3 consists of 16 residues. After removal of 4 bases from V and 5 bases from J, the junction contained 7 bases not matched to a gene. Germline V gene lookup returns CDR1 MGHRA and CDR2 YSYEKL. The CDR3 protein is CASSLRLAGGRETQYF. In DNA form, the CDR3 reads TGCGCCAGCAGCCTCCGACTAGCGGGGGGAAGGGAGACCCAGTACTTC.

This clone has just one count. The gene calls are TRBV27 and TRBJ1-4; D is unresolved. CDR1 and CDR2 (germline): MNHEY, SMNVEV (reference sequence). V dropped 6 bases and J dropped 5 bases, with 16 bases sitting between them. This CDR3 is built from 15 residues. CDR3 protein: CASSRKRAWNEKLFF. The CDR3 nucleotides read TGTGCCAGCAGCAGGAAGAGAGCCTGGAATGAAAAACTGTTTTTT. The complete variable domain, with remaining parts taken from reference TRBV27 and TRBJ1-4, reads EAQVTQNPRYLITVTGKKLTVTCSQNMNHEYMSWYRQDPGLGLRQIYYSMNVEVTDKGDVPEGYKVSRKEKRNFPLILESPSPNQTSLYFCASSRKRAWNEKLFFGSGTQLSVL.

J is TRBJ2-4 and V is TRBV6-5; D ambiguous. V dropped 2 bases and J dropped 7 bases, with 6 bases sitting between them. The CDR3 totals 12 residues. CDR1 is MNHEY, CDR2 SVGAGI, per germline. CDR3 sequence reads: CASSYEGNIQYF. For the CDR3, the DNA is TGTGCCAGCAGTTACGAAGGGAACATTCAGTACTTC.

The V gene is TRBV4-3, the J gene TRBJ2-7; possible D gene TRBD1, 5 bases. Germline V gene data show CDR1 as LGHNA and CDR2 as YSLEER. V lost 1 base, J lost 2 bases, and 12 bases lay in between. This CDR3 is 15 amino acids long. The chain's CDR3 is CASSQGTTITYEQYF. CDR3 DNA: TGCGCCAGCAGCCAAGGGACAACAATCACCTACGAGCAGTACTTC.

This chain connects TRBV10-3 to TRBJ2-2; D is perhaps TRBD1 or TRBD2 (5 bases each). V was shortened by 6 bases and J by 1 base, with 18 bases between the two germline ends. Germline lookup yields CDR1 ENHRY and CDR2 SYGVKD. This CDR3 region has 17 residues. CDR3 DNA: TGTGCCATCAGCAGGGACGAACCCATTCGGAACACCGGGGAGCTGTTTTTT. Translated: CAISRDEPIRNTGELFF.

In DNA form, the CDR3 reads TGCGCCAGCAGCCAAGAGGGAAGCTATAAGGGCTCCGAGCAGTACTTC. This codes for CASSQEGSYKGSEQYF. The chain couples TRBV4-1 to TRBJ2-7, with no clear D. From germline, CDR1 is MGHRA and CDR2 YSYEKL. The germline V and J ends were trimmed by 0 bases and 6 bases, with 18 bases remaining between them. The CDR3 has 16 residues.

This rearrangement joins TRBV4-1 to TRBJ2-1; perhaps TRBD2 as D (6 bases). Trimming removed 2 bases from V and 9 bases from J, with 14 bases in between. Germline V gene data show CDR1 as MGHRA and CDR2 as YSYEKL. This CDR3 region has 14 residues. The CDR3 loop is CASSQRGAGGEQFF. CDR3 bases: TGCGCCAGCAGCCAACGGGGAGCGGGTGGTGAGCAGTTCTTC.

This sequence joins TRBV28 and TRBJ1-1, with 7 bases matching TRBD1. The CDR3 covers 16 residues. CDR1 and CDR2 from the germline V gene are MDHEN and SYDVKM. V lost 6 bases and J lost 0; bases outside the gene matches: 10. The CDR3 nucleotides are TGTGCCAGCAGCCCGTTTTTGGGGACAGTGAACACTGAAGCTTTCTTT. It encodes CASSPFLGTVNTEAFF.

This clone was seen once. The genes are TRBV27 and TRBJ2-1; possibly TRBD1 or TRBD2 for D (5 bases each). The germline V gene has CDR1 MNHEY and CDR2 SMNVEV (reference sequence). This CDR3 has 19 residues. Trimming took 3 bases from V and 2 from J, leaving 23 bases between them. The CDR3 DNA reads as TGTGCCAGCAGTTTTGTTAGGGACCAGTACCTACCGCCCTACAATGAGCAGTTCTTC. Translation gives CASSFVRDQYLPPYNEQFF.

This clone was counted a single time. The CDR3 DNA sequence: TGTGCCAGTAGTACGGACTGGGCAGGGGAAGAGACCCAGTACTTC. It yields the protein CASSTDWAGEETQYF. V gene TRBV19 combines with J gene TRBJ2-5; a weak D match, TRBD1 (6 bases). The germline gives CDR1 LNHDA, CDR2 SQIVND (reference sequence). This CDR3 spans 15 amino acids. V dropped 4 bases and J dropped 3 bases, with 15 bases sitting between them.

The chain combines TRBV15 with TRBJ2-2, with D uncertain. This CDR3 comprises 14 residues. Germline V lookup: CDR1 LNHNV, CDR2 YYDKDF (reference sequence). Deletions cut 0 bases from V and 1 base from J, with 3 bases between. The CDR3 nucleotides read TGTGCCACCAGCAGAGAAGTGAACACCGGGGAGCTGTTTTTT. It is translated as CATSREVNTGELFF. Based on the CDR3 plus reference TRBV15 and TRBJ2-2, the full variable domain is DAMVIQNPRYQVTQFGKPVTLSCSQTLNHNVMYWYQQKSSQAPKLLFHYYDKDFNNEADTPDNFQSRRPNTSFCFLDIRSPGLGDTAMYLCATSREVNTGELFFGEGSRLTVL.

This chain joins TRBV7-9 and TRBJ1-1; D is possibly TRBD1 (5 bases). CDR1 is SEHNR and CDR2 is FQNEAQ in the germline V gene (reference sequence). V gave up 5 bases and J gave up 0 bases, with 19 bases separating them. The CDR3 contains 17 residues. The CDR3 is CASSVGRDRPLNTEAFF. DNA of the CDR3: TGTGCCAGCAGCGTAGGTCGTGACAGACCTTTGAACACTGAAGCTTTCTTT.

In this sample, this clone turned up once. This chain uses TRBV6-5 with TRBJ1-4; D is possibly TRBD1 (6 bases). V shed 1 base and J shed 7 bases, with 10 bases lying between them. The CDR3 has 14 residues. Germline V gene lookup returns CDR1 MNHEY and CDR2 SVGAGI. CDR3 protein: CASSYFRGSEKLFF. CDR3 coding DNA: TGTGCCAGCAGTTACTTCAGGGGTTCTGAAAAACTGTTTTTT.

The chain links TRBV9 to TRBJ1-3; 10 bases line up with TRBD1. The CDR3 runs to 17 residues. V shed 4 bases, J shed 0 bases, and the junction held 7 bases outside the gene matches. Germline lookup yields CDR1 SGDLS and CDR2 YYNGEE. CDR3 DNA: TGTGCCAGCAGCCCGGGACAGGGGCGGATCTCTGGAAACACCATATATTTT. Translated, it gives CASSPGQGRISGNTIYF.

The DNA of the CDR3 is TGTGCCAGCAGTGCCTGGCGGGGAAATCAGCCCCAGCATTTT. Translated: CASSAWRGNQPQHF. The chain recombines TRBV2 with TRBJ1-5; D remains unclear. There are 14 residues in the CDR3. Trimming shortened V by 4 bases and J by 4 bases, and 11 bases separated the two germline ends. Germline V gene sequence: CDR1 SNHLY, CDR2 FYNNEI.